Below, 4 T cell receptor beta chains from the same sample are listed, as sequenced in a study of CD8 T cells in Susac syndrome. With random hexamers, roughly 0.5 to 1 ug RNA was reverse transcribed. TCRdb ran MiXCR on the immunoSEQ multiplex PCR reads and lists one entry per CDR3 protein. The sample contains 150,000 or so distinct CDR3 sequences, 95% of which appear only once. Specimen: CD4+ T cells from PBMCs. These receptors all come from a human donor with Susac syndrome.

The chain combines TRBV4-1 with TRBJ1-1; 12 bases agree with TRBD1. The trim removed 4 bases at V and 1 base at J, leaving 13 bases unmatched. This CDR3 is 19 amino acids long. The germline gives CDR1 MGHRA, CDR2 YSYEKL. Here the CDR3 reads CASSLSGQGAFRGNTEAFF. For the CDR3, the DNA is TGCGCCAGCAGCCTATCGGGACAGGGGGCTTTCCGTGGGAACACTGAAGCTTTCTTT.

The chain recombines TRBV6-2 or TRBV6-3 with TRBJ2-3, with TRBD2 matching over 9 bases. The CDR3 has 18 amino acids. The germline V gene has CDR1 MNHEY and CDR2 SVGEGT. The V and J ends lost 1 base and 0 bases, in that order; junction bases with no gene match: 8. The DNA for the CDR3 is TGTGCCAGCAGTTACTACTCTAGCGGGGTCGCTAGCACAGATACGCAGTATTTT. Translation: CASSYYSSGVASTDTQYF.

The gene calls are TRBV29-1 and TRBJ1-6, with unresolved D. CDR3 length: 12 residues. Germline V gene sequence: CDR1 SQVTM, CDR2 ANQGSEA. Trimming removed 4 bases at V and 5 bases at J, with 6 bases between. CDR3 region: CSVGENNSPLHF. Here the CDR3 DNA reads TGCAGCGTTGGGGAAAATAATTCACCCCTCCACTTT. The full variable domain, in which reference TRBV29-1 and TRBJ1-6 provide the parts outside the CDR3, is SAVISQKPSRDICQRGTSLTIQCQVDSQVTMMFWYRQQPGQSLTLIATANQGSEATYESGFVIDKFPISRPNLTFSTLTVSNMSPEDSSIYLCSVGENNSPLHFGNGTRLTVT.

The V call is TRBV11-2, the J call TRBJ1-3; D ambiguous. The CDR3 totals 14 residues. Germline CDR1 reads SGHAT; CDR2 reads FQNNGV. V was cut by 5 bases and J by 2 bases, with 10 bases left in between. CDR3 residues: CASSLSVPGNTIYF. CDR3 bases: TGTGCCAGCAGCCTCTCAGTTCCTGGAAACACCATATATTTT.